Below, one TCR beta chain is given with its context. Germline V gene data show CDR1 as MNHNY and CDR2 as SVGAGI (reference sequence). The CDR3 sequence is 14 residues long. Trimming cost V 4 bases and J 6 bases; bases outside gene matches: 6. Source study methods: By means of reference gene primer amplification, nucleated cell counts were estimated. Sequenced by immunoSEQ multiplex PCR; TCRdb stores in-frame clones only, minus some. The DNA was the basis for D and trimming; V, J and clone size are from that table. The sample shows around 230,000 clones, more than 75% of them seen only once. Membership in each cohort depended on participant-reported clinical history. The record originates from a study of blood T cell repertoires in COVID-19. At the level of the study: Collection of acute and convalescent COVID-19 samples took place in the United States, Italy and Spain. PBMCs, B-cell-depleted T cells, or T cells provided the cDNA or gDNA that made up the material.

The sequenced sample was PBMCs or T cells enriched from blood (not recorded which). The receptor comes from a woman in her thirties or forties with acute COVID-19. This rearrangement joins TRBV6-6 to TRBJ2-1; 7 bases fit TRBD2. CDR3 bases: TGTGCCAGCAGTTCTAGCGGTCTAACCAATGAGCAGTTCTTC. Translating gives CASSSSGLTNEQFF.